These 30 T cell receptor beta chains share one sample of origin, sequenced in a study of cytomegalovirus exposure and HLA in healthy donors. PCR amplification relied on 60 Vbeta primers (plus 13 Jbeta primers). Here immunoSEQ multiplex PCR was the method, and the copy in TCRdb shows in-frame clones only, minus some. Of over 130,000 clones listed, roughly 63% were seen once; the top ten hold around 7.1%. Sequenced sample: PBMCs. These receptors were taken from a woman in her fifties or sixties in good health and CMV-seropositive.

The rearrangement uses TRBV5-6 and TRBJ1-2; perhaps TRBD1 as D (6 bases). CDR3 length equals 15 residues. Trimming took 4 bases from V and 3 from J, leaving 16 bases between them. The V gene's germline CDR1 is SGHDT and CDR2 YYEEEE. The CDR3 loop reads CASSTETGKDYGYTF. CDR3 coding DNA: TGTGCCAGCAGCACCGAAACAGGGAAGGACTATGGCTACACCTTC.

V usage is TRBV7-2 and J usage is TRBJ2-7, with TRBD2 matching over 9 bases. V was pared by 5 bases and J by 3 bases, with 8 bases of the junction left unmatched. The germline CDR1 and CDR2 sequences are SGHTA and FQGNSA. The CDR3 has 15 residues. The CDR3 sequence is CASSAASGTYYEQYF. The CDR3 region has the DNA TGTGCCAGCAGCGCCGCTAGCGGGACTTACTACGAGCAGTACTTC.

Details on this clone: The same CDR3 is also encoded by other DNA sequences in this sample. The chain employs TRBV5-1 and TRBJ2-7; D remains unclear. V lost 0 bases and J 2 bases, leaving 9 bases between the germline ends. This CDR3 is built from 14 residues. The V gene's germline CDR1 is SGHRS and CDR2 YFSETQ. CDR3 in DNA: TGCGCCAGCAGCTTGGGAGGCGGAACCTACGAGCAGTACTTC. Translation: CASSLGGGTYEQYF.

This clone showed up just once. This rearrangement joins TRBV7-3 to TRBJ2-1; 10 nucleotides line up with TRBD2. Germline V gene sequence: CDR1 SGHTA, CDR2 FQGTGA. This CDR3 is 15 amino acids long. The junction had 7 bases not matched to a gene; V was cut back by 5 bases and J by 6 bases. CDR3: CASSPAGGPSNEQFF. In nucleotides, the CDR3 is TGTGCCAGCAGCCCAGCGGGAGGGCCGAGCAATGAGCAGTTCTTC.

The chain employs TRBV10-3 and TRBJ1-1; 7 positions match TRBD1. V lost 10 bases to trimming and J lost 4 bases; unmatched junction nucleotides: 21. The CDR3 is 17 residues long. Germline lookup yields CDR1 ENHRY and CDR2 SYGVKD. CDR3 DNA: TGTGCCACCCGTGAGATCGGGACAGCTAGCGTCGGCACTGAAGCTTTCTTT. It yields the protein CATREIGTASVGTEAFF.

The V call is TRBV30, the J call TRBJ2-1, with D possibly being TRBD2 (5 bases). Looked up from germline, CDR1 is GTSNPN and CDR2 is SVGIG (reference sequence). V was trimmed by 0 bases and J by 5 bases, leaving 17 bases between them. The CDR3 runs 16 residues. The CDR3 DNA reads TGTGCCTGGAGTGTAGGCCCTCGCACTAGGGACAATGAGCAGTTCTTC. Translating it yields CAWSVGPRTRDNEQFF. The whole variable domain, filled in from reference TRBV30 and TRBJ2-1, reads SQTIHQWPATLVQPVGSPLSLECTVEGTSNPNLYWYRQAAGRGLQLLFYSVGIGQISSEVPQNLSASRPQDRQFILSSKKLLLSDSGFYLCAWSVGPRTRDNEQFFGPGTRLTVL.

This clone was recorded only once. The V and J genes are TRBV7-8 and TRBJ1-2; D gene ambiguous. V shed 5 bases and J shed 6 bases, with 13 bases lying between them. This CDR3 has 13 residues. CDR1 SGHVS and CDR2 FQNEAQ come from the germline V gene. In DNA form, the CDR3 reads TGTGCCAGCAGCCCTACCGACATCCATGGCTACACCTTC. Amino acid sequence: CASSPTDIHGYTF.

The V gene is TRBV5-6, the J gene TRBJ2-7, with a possible D match to TRBD1 (6 bases). The CDR3 covers 13 residues. Germline CDR1 and CDR2: SGHDT and YYEEEE. The V end was cut by 5 bases, the J end by 1 base, with 10 bases between. The CDR3 region is CASRSGESYEQYF. CDR3 sequence (DNA): TGTGCCAGCAGATCAGGGGAATCCTACGAGCAGTACTTC. The full variable domain, completed using reference TRBV5-6 and TRBJ2-7, is DAGVTQSPTHLIKTRGQQVTLRCSPKSGHDTVSWYQQALGQGPQFIFQYYEEEERQRGNFPDRFSGHQFPNYSSELNVNALLLGDSALYLCASRSGESYEQYFGPGTRLTVT.

This clone was picked up one time. This chain connects TRBV28 to TRBJ1-5; D is perhaps TRBD1 (6 bases). V was pared by 6 bases and J by 9 bases, with 18 bases between. From germline, CDR1 is MDHEN and CDR2 SYDVKM. This CDR3 has 14 residues. This chain's CDR3 is CASSSRGALRPQHF. The CDR3 DNA reads as TGTGCCAGCAGCTCCCGGGGGGCTTTGCGGCCCCAGCATTTT.

The chain recombines TRBV10-3 with TRBJ2-7, with D possibly TRBD2 on 5 matching bases. CDR1 and CDR2 from the germline V gene are ENHRY and SYGVKD. Trimming left V 4 bases short and J 7 bases short, with 14 bases between. The CDR3 has 13 residues. CDR3 sequence reads: CAISGAPPGEQYF. CDR3 coding DNA: TGTGCCATCAGTGGCGCTCCTCCGGGAGAGCAGTACTTC.

The chain joins TRBV30 to TRBJ1-6, with D unclear. The V end was cut by 5 bases, the J end by 5 bases, with 13 bases between. Germline assignment: CDR1 GTSNPN and CDR2 SVGIG (reference sequence). CDR3 length: 14 residues. The CDR3: CAWQRTADNSPLHF. Written as DNA, the CDR3 is TGTGCCTGGCAAAGGACTGCCGATAATTCACCCCTCCACTTT.

This sequence joins TRBV7-9 and TRBJ2-5; TRBD1 matches at 10 bases. J gave up 4 bases and V 4 bases, and 12 bases lay outside the gene matches. The CDR3 contains 17 residues. Germline CDR1 reads SEHNR; CDR2 reads FQNEAQ (reference sequence). The CDR3 DNA reads TGTGCCAGCAGCTCAACCCGGGACAGGGGCGGGGGAGAGACCCAGTACTTC. Its translation is CASSSTRDRGGGETQYF.

The rearrangement links TRBV29-1 to TRBJ2-7, with D perhaps TRBD2 (6 bases). Deletions cut 3 bases from V and 5 bases from J, with 11 bases between. Per germline, CDR1 SQVTM and CDR2 ANQGSEA. This CDR3 is built from 12 residues. CDR3 residues: CSVDGRNDEQYF. The CDR3 DNA is TGCAGCGTTGATGGGAGGAACGACGAGCAGTACTTC.

The chain uses TRBV27 and TRBJ1-1; TRBD1 matches 8 bases. J lost 3 bases, V lost 5 bases, and 14 bases had no gene match. CDR1 is MNHEY and CDR2 is SMNVEV in the germline V gene (reference sequence). The CDR3 length is 17 residues. The CDR3 coding sequence is TGTGCCAGCAGTCCCCCGGGGCAGGGGGCTTCGGACACTGAAGCTTTCTTT. Translation gives CASSPPGQGASDTEAFF.

This clone showed up just a few times. V is TRBV4-2 and J is TRBJ2-1; D call uncertain. Trimming took 1 base from V and 6 from J, leaving 16 bases between them. The germline gives CDR1 LGHNA, CDR2 YNFKEQ. This CDR3 has 16 residues. The CDR3 DNA reads TGTGCCAGCAGCCAAGGAGACTTGACGCGATCCAATGAGCAGTTCTTC. Its protein product is CASSQGDLTRSNEQFF.

Relative to its sample, this clone is large. V is TRBV11-2 and J is TRBJ1-2; D possibly corresponds to TRBD1 (5 bases). This CDR3 is built from 12 residues. V was trimmed by 7 bases and J by 8 bases, leaving 14 bases between them. The germline V gene has CDR1 SGHAT and CDR2 FQNNGV. This CDR3 reads CASTPGREGYTF. The CDR3 coding sequence is TGTGCCAGCACCCCGGGCAGGGAAGGCTACACCTTC.

Only a few counts were recorded for this clone. The CDR3, as DNA: TGTGCCAGTGGGGGACTAGCGGGATTGAACACCGGGGAGCTGTTTTTT. This gives the protein CASGGLAGLNTGELFF. The V and J genes are TRBV28 and TRBJ2-2; 13 bases fit TRBD2. The CDR3 runs 16 residues. CDR1 and CDR2 from the germline V gene are MDHEN and SYDVKM. Germline trimming cut 9 bases from V and 1 base from J; bases unmatched to any gene: 5.

The rearrangement uses TRBV7-2 and TRBJ2-7, with TRBD1 matching 7 bases. Germline CDR1 is SGHTA and CDR2 is FQGNSA. The CDR3 length is 16 residues. The J segment lost 2 bases and the V segment lost 5 bases, leaving 12 bases of the junction unmatched. CDR3 DNA: TGTGCCAGCAGCGTAGGGGGCAGCCTAATCCCCTACGAGCAGTACTTC. As protein: CASSVGGSLIPYEQYF.

The J gene is TRBJ2-3, the V gene TRBV5-1; D is possibly TRBD2 (5 bases). Trimming cost V 0 bases and J 6 bases, with 11 bases left between them. The CDR3 covers 14 residues. Looked up from germline, CDR1 is SGHRS and CDR2 is YFSETQ. The CDR3 sequence is CASSLESGFDTQYF. In DNA form, the CDR3 reads TGCGCCAGCAGCTTGGAATCGGGGTTCGATACGCAGTATTTT.

The chain employs TRBV18 and TRBJ2-1; 14 bases are a match to TRBD2. The CDR3 is 18 residues long. Germline V gene sequence: CDR1 KGHSH, CDR2 LQKENI. The V and J ends lost 4 bases and 9 bases, in that order; junction bases with no gene match: 14. The CDR3 here is CASSLEWTSGRSITEQFF. The CDR3, as DNA: TGTGCCAGCTCACTAGAATGGACTAGCGGGAGGAGCATCACTGAGCAGTTCTTC.

The V gene is TRBV28, the J gene TRBJ2-1; the D gene is possibly TRBD2 (5 bases). The germline gives CDR1 MDHEN, CDR2 SYDVKM. This CDR3 region has 16 residues. Trimming removed 4 bases at V and 1 base at J, with 14 bases between. CDR3 loop: CASSSLRAGSYNEQFF. CDR3 in DNA: TGTGCCAGCAGTTCCCTCCGCGCGGGTTCCTACAATGAGCAGTTCTTC.

The count of this clone is one. The V gene is TRBV5-4, the J gene TRBJ2-7; TRBD2 agrees at 8 bases. Per germline, CDR1 SGHNT and CDR2 YYREEE (reference sequence). Trimming cost V 0 bases and J 4 bases; bases outside gene matches: 9. The CDR3 has 16 amino acids. The CDR3 region has the DNA TGTGCCAGCAGCTTGGCCGGGGCGGGAGGATTATACGAGCAGTACTTC. Its translation is CASSLAGAGGLYEQYF.

This clone was counted between two and nine times. This chain connects TRBV9 to TRBJ2-5; 10 positions agree with TRBD2. TRBJ2-7 explains the end of the DNA better; the J call may be wrong. The CDR3 covers 15 residues. Germline values: CDR1 SGDLS, CDR2 YYNGEE. CDR3 nucleotide sequence: TGTGCCAGCAGCGTCCTAGCGGGAGACGCCTACGAGCAGTACTTC. Translated, it gives CASSVLAGDAYEQYF.

This rearrangement joins TRBV14 to TRBJ2-7, with 9 positions matching TRBD1. The CDR3 loop spans 15 amino acids. Germline V gives CDR1 SGHDN, CDR2 FVKESK. Trimming at V came to 4 bases and at J to 3 bases, leaving 7 bases not matched to a gene. The CDR3 nucleotides read TGTGCCAGCAGCCGAAGGACAGGGGAAAACTACGAGCAGTACTTC. This encodes CASSRRTGENYEQYF.

CDR3 bases: TGTGCCAGCAGTTCCGACAGGGGGCCAAGAGGGAACACTGAAGCTTTCTTT. It encodes CASSSDRGPRGNTEAFF. The V gene is TRBV27, the J gene TRBJ1-1, with 10 nucleotides matching TRBD1. V shed 4 bases and J 1 base; nucleotides not matched to a gene: 9. The CDR3 is made up of 17 amino acids. Looked up from germline, CDR1 is MNHEY and CDR2 is SMNVEV (reference sequence).

The chain couples TRBV5-4 to TRBJ2-3, with D maybe TRBD2 (5 bases). Trimming cost V 1 base and J 4 bases, with 10 bases left between them. CDR3 length: 14 residues. The germline V gene encodes CDR1 SGHNT and CDR2 YYREEE (reference sequence). CDR3 region: CASSLSSGADTQYF. The CDR3 DNA sequence: TGTGCCAGCAGCTTGAGCTCCGGGGCAGATACGCAGTATTTT.

This clone was seen at least ten times. The V call is TRBV5-6, the J call TRBJ1-2; maybe TRBD1 (5 bases). This CDR3 contains 14 residues. The germline gives CDR1 SGHDT, CDR2 YYEEEE. V was shortened by 0 bases and J by 2 bases, with 8 bases between the two germline ends. CDR3 nucleotide sequence: TGTGCCAGCAGCTTGGTAGGGGCCAACTATGGCTACACCTTC. Encoded protein: CASSLVGANYGYTF.

V is TRBV11-3 and J is TRBJ2-5; the D gene is possibly TRBD2 (5 bases). CDR1 is SGHNT and CDR2 is YENEEA in the germline V gene. The CDR3 contains 13 residues. The ends were cut back, 1 base at V and 4 bases at J, with 7 bases in the middle. CDR3 sequence: CASSLGGLETQYF. CDR3 nucleotides: TGTGCCAGCAGCTTAGGAGGGTTAGAGACCCAGTACTTC.

The chain employs TRBV7-9 and TRBJ2-1, with TRBD1 matching over 8 bases. Germline V lookup: CDR1 SEHNR, CDR2 FQNEAQ (reference sequence). The CDR3 runs 14 residues. Unmatched junction bases numbered 5, after V lost 4 bases and J lost 6 bases. The CDR3 region is CASSYSTGGNEQFF. The CDR3 coding sequence is TGTGCCAGCAGCTACTCCACAGGGGGCAATGAGCAGTTCTTC.

V gene TRBV28 combines with J gene TRBJ2-3, with 11 bases that match TRBD2. The J segment lost 4 bases and the V segment lost 5 bases, leaving 5 bases of the junction unmatched. Germline CDR1 reads MDHEN; CDR2 reads SYDVKM. The CDR3 has 15 amino acids. The DNA for the CDR3 is TGTGCCAGCAGTGCTAGCGGGAGGCCCTCAGATACGCAGTATTTT. This encodes CASSASGRPSDTQYF.